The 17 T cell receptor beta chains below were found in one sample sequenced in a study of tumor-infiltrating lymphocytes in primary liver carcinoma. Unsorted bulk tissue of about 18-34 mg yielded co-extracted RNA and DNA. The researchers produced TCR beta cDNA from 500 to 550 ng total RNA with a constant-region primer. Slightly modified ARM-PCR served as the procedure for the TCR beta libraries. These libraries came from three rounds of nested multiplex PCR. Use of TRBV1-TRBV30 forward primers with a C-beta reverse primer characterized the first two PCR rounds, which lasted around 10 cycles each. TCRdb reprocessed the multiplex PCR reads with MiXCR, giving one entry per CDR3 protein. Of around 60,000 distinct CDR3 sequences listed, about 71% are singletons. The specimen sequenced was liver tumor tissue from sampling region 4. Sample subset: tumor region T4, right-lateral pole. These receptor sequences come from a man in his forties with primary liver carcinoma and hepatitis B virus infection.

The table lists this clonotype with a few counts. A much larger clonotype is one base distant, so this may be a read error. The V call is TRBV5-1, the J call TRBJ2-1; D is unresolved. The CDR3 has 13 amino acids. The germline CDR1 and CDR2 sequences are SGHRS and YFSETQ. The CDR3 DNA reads TGCACCAGCAGCTTGGGGTTTGTAGATGAGCAGTTCTTC. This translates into CTSSLGFVDEQFF.

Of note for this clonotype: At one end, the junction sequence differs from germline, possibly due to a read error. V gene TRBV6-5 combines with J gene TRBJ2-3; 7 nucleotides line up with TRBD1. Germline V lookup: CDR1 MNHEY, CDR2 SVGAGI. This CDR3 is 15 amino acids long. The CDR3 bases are TGTGCCAGCTGTTACTTCCATCCAGGGACAGATACACAGTATTTT. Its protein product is CASCYFHPGTDTQYF.

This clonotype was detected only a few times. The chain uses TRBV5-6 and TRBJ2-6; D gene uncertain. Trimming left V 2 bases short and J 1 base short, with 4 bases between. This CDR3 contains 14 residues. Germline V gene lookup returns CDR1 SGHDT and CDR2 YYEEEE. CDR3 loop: CASSFPSGANVLTF. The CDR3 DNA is TGTGCCAGCAGCTTCCCGTCTGGGGCCAACGTCCTGACTTTC.

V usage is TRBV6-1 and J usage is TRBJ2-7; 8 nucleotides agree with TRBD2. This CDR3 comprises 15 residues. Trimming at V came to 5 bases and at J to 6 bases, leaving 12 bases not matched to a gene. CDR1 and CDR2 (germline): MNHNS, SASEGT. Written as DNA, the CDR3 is TGTGCCAGCAGTTCTGTACTAGCGGAACTATGCGAGCAGTACTTC. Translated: CASSSVLAELCEQYF.

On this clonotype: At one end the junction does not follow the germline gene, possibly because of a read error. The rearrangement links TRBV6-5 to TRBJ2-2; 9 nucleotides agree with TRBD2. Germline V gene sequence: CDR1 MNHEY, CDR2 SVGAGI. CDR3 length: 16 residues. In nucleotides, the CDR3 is TGTGCCAGCCGGACTAGCGTGGAGAGGAACAACGGGGAGCTGTTTTTT. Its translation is CASRTSVERNNGELFF.

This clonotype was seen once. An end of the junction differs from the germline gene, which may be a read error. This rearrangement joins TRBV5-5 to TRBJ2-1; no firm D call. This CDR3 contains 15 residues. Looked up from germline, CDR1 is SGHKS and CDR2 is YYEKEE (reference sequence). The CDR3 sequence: CVSSPEHGSYIEQFF. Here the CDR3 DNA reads TGTGTCAGCAGCCCTGAACATGGTTCCTACATTGAGCAGTTCTTC.

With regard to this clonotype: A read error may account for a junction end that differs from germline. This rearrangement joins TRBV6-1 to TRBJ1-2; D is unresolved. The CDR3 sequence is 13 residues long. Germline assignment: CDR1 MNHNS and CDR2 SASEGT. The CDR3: CASSERGPYGYIF. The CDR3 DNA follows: TGTGCCAGCAGTGAACGAGGGCCTTATGGCTACATCTTC.

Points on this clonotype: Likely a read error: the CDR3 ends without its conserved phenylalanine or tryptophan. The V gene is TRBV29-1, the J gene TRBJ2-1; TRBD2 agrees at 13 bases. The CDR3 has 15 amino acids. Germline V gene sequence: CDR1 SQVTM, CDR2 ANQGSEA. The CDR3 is CSVGLAGGFYSEQFS. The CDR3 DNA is TGCAGCGTTGGACTAGCGGGAGGCTTCTACAGTGAGCAGTTCTCC.

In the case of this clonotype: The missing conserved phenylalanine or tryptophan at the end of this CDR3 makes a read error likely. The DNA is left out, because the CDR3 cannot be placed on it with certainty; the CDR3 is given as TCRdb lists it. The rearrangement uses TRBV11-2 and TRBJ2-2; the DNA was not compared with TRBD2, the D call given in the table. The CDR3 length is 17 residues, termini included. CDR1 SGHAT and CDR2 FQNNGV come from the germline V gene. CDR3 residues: CASSLGLGGANTGELFS.

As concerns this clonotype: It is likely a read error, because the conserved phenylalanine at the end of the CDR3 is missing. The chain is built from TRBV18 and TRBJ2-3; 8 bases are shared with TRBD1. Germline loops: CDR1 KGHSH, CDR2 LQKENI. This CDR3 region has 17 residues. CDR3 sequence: CASSPQNRGASADTQYL. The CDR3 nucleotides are TGTGCCAGCTCACCACAAAACAGGGGGGCATCCGCAGATACTCAGTATTTG.

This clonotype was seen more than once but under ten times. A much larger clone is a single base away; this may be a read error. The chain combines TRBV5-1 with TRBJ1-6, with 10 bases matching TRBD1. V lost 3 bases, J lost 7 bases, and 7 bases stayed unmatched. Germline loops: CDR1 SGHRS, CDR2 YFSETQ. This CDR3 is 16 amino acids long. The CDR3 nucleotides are TGCGCCAGCAGCTCGATTCCGGGACAGGGGAATTCACCCCTCCACTTT. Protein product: CASSSIPGQGNSPLHF.

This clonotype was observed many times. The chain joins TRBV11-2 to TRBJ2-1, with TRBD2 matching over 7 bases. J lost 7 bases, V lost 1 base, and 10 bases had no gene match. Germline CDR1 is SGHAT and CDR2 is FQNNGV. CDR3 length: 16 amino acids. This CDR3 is CASSLGIGRVVNEQFF. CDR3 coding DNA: TGTGCCAGCAGCTTAGGGATAGGGAGGGTTGTAAATGAGCAGTTCTTC.

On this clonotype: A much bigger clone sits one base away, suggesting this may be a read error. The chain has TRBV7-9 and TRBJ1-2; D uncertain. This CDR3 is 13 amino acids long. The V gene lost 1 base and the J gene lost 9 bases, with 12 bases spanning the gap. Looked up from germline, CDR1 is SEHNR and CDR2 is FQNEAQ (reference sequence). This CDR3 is CASSLGRPSSYTF. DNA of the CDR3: TGTGCCAGCAGCTTAGGACGACCGTCAAGCTACACCTTC.

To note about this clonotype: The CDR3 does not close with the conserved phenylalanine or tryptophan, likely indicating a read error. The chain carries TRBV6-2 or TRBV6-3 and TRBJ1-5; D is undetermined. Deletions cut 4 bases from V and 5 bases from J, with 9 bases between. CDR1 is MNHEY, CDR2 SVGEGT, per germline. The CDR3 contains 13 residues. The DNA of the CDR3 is TGTGCCAGCAGTTCTCTCTTAGATCAGCCCCAGCATTTA. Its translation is CASSSLLDQPQHL.

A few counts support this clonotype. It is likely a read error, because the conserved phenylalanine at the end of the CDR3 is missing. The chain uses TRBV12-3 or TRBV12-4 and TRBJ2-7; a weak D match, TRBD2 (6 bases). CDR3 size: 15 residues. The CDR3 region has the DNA TGTGCTAGCAGTTTTGGGACGGGACTTTTCTACGAGCAGTACCTC. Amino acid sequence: CASSFGTGLFYEQYL.

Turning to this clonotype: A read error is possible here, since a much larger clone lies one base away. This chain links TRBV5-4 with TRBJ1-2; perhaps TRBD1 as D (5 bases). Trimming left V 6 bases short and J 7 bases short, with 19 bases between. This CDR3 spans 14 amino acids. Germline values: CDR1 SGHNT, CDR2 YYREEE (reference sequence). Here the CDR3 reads CASNSDISSSGYTF. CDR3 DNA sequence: TGTGCCAGCAACTCGGACATTTCCTCTAGTGGCTACACCTTC.

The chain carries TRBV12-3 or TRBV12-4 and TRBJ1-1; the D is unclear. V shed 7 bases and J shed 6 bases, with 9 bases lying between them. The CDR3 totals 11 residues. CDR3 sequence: CASTQYAEAFF. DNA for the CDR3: TGTGCCAGCACCCAATATGCTGAAGCTTTCTTT.